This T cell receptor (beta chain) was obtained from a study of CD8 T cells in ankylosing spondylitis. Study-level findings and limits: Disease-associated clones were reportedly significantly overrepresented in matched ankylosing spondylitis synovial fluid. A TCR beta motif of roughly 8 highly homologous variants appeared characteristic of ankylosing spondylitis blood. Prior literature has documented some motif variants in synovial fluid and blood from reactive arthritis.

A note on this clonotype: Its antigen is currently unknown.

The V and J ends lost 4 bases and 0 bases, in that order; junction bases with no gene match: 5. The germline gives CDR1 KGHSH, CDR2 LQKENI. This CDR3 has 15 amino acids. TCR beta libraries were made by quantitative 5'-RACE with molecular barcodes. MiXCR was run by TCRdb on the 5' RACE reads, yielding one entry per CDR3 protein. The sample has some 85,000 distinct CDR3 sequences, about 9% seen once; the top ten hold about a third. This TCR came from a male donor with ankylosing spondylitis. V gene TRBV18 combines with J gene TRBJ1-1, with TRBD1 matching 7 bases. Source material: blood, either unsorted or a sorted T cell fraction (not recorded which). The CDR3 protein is CASSLAGGLNTEAFF. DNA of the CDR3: TGTGCCAGCTCACTCGCAGGGGGGCTGAACACTGAAGCTTTCTTT.